This is a list of T cell receptor beta chains from one sample in a study of CD8 T cells in Susac syndrome. One entry per CDR3 protein, called by TCRdb with MiXCR from the immunoSEQ multiplex PCR reads. Seen here are 150,000 to 200,000 distinct CDR3 sequences, approximately 94% observed once, and the top ten hold approximately 0.09%. The sample taken for sequencing was CD4+ T cells from PBMCs. The receptors come from a human donor with multiple sclerosis. CDR3s include the opening cysteine and the closing phenylalanine or tryptophan. Each record gives: D gene, CDR3 length, V gene, J gene, clone size, CDR3 protein, CDR3 DNA. D genes are given only for firm matches. Rows give clone size only sometimes, using once, few, many, or a class for an expanded clone.

d_call: .
cdr3_length: 14
v_call: TRBV15
j_call: TRBJ1-3
clone_size: .
cdr3_aa: CATSRGDSGNTIYF
cdr3_nt: TGTGCCACCAGCAGAGGGGACTCTGGAAACACCATATATTTT

d_call: TRBD1
cdr3_length: 17
v_call: TRBV18
j_call: TRBJ2-1
clone_size: .
cdr3_aa: CASSPKTGVPSYNEQFF
cdr3_nt: TGTGCCAGCTCACCAAAGACAGGGGTACCCTCCTACAATGAGCAGTTCTTC

d_call: .
cdr3_length: 14
v_call: TRBV12-3/TRBV12-4
j_call: TRBJ2-5
clone_size: .
cdr3_aa: CASSLTGHQETQYF
cdr3_nt: TGTGCCAGCAGCCTTACAGGGCACCAAGAGACCCAGTACTTC

d_call: TRBD1
cdr3_length: 18
v_call: TRBV30
j_call: TRBJ1-5
clone_size: .
cdr3_aa: CAWSRAGTVAAGNQPQHF
cdr3_nt: TGTGCCTGGAGTAGGGCCGGGACAGTAGCCGCCGGCAATCAGCCCCAGCATTTT

d_call: .
cdr3_length: 15
v_call: TRBV2
j_call: TRBJ2-3
clone_size: .
cdr3_aa: CASSEGLLGTDTQYF
cdr3_nt: TGTGCCAGCAGTGAAGGTCTGCTGGGCACAGATACGCAGTATTTT

d_call: TRBD1
cdr3_length: 16
v_call: TRBV28
j_call: TRBJ2-7
clone_size: .
cdr3_aa: CASSPWTGDGSYEQYF
cdr3_nt: TGTGCCAGCAGTCCCTGGACAGGGGATGGGTCCTACGAGCAGTACTTC

d_call: .
cdr3_length: 17
v_call: TRBV27
j_call: TRBJ1-1
clone_size: .
cdr3_aa: CASSTTRARGENTEAFF
cdr3_nt: TGTGCCAGCAGTACCACCCGCGCACGGGGTGAGAACACTGAAGCTTTCTTT

d_call: .
cdr3_length: 13
v_call: TRBV7-2
j_call: TRBJ1-2
clone_size: .
cdr3_aa: CASSQRGNYGYTF
cdr3_nt: TGTGCCAGCAGCCAGAGGGGGAACTATGGCTACACCTTC

d_call: .
cdr3_length: 15
v_call: TRBV28
j_call: TRBJ2-5
clone_size: .
cdr3_aa: CASSLVSAGEETQYF
cdr3_nt: TGTGCCAGCAGTTTAGTCTCCGCGGGCGAAGAGACCCAGTACTTC

d_call: .
cdr3_length: 13
v_call: TRBV15
j_call: TRBJ2-5
clone_size: .
cdr3_aa: CATSRPTGETQYF
cdr3_nt: TGTGCCACCAGCAGACCCACAGGGGAGACCCAGTACTTC

d_call: .
cdr3_length: 12
v_call: TRBV2
j_call: TRBJ2-7
clone_size: .
cdr3_aa: CAGSNDNNEQYF
cdr3_nt: TGTGCCGGCTCGAACGACAACAACGAGCAGTACTTC

d_call: .
cdr3_length: 12
v_call: TRBV18
j_call: TRBJ2-5
clone_size: .
cdr3_aa: CASSPLQETQYF
cdr3_nt: TGTGCCAGCTCACCCCTGCAAGAGACCCAGTACTTC

d_call: .
cdr3_length: 14
v_call: TRBV6-6
j_call: TRBJ1-1
clone_size: .
cdr3_aa: CASSYGGVNTEAFF
cdr3_nt: TGTGCCAGCAGTTACGGAGGGGTGAACACTGAAGCTTTCTTT

d_call: .
cdr3_length: 14
v_call: TRBV3-1
j_call: TRBJ1-3
clone_size: .
cdr3_aa: CASSQDPFGNTIYF
cdr3_nt: TGTGCCAGCAGCCAAGATCCCTTCGGAAACACCATATATTTT

d_call: .
cdr3_length: 12
v_call: TRBV4-1
j_call: TRBJ2-1
clone_size: .
cdr3_aa: CASSQDFSEQFF
cdr3_nt: TGCGCCAGCAGCCAAGATTTCAGTGAGCAGTTCTTC

d_call: TRBD1
cdr3_length: 15
v_call: TRBV3-1
j_call: TRBJ1-2
clone_size: .
cdr3_aa: CASSQTPRGMYGYTF
cdr3_nt: TGTGCCAGCAGCCAGACGCCCAGGGGGATGTATGGCTACACCTTC

d_call: .
cdr3_length: 13
v_call: TRBV14
j_call: TRBJ2-4
clone_size: once
cdr3_aa: CASSPVWGNIQYF
cdr3_nt: TGTGCCAGCAGCCCCGTCTGGGGTAACATTCAGTACTTC

d_call: .
cdr3_length: 17
v_call: TRBV6-5
j_call: TRBJ2-3
clone_size: .
cdr3_aa: CASSHSLTPQSTDTQYF
cdr3_nt: TGTGCCAGCAGTCACAGCCTAACTCCACAATCCACAGATACGCAGTATTTT

d_call: TRBD1
cdr3_length: 13
v_call: TRBV30
j_call: TRBJ1-5
clone_size: once
cdr3_aa: CASQGASNQPQHF
cdr3_nt: TGTGCCTCCCAGGGGGCAAGCAATCAGCCCCAGCATTTT

d_call: .
cdr3_length: 15
v_call: TRBV20-1
j_call: TRBJ1-4
clone_size: .
cdr3_aa: CSARDKGTSNEKLFF
cdr3_nt: TGCAGTGCTAGAGATAAGGGAACATCTAATGAAAAACTGTTTTTT

d_call: TRBD1
cdr3_length: 16
v_call: TRBV12-3/TRBV12-4
j_call: TRBJ1-2
clone_size: .
cdr3_aa: CASSLAGWTGAYGYTF
cdr3_nt: TGTGCCAGCAGTTTAGCAGGCTGGACAGGGGCGTATGGCTACACCTTC

d_call: .
cdr3_length: 15
v_call: TRBV3-1
j_call: TRBJ2-6
clone_size: .
cdr3_aa: CASSRQMWGANVLTF
cdr3_nt: TGTGCCAGCAGTCGCCAAATGTGGGGGGCCAACGTCCTGACTTTC

d_call: .
cdr3_length: 14
v_call: TRBV30
j_call: TRBJ1-1
clone_size: .
cdr3_aa: CAWSDRVGNTEAFF
cdr3_nt: TGTGCCTGGAGTGACAGGGTAGGGAACACTGAAGCTTTCTTT

d_call: .
cdr3_length: 15
v_call: TRBV20-1
j_call: TRBJ1-3
clone_size: .
cdr3_aa: CSAEKPGFSGNTIYF
cdr3_nt: TGCAGTGCTGAAAAGCCGGGATTTTCTGGAAACACCATATATTTT

d_call: .
cdr3_length: 13
v_call: TRBV4-3
j_call: TRBJ2-3
clone_size: few
cdr3_aa: CASSQVRADTQYF
cdr3_nt: TGCGCCAGCAGCCAAGTTCGGGCAGATACGCAGTATTTT

d_call: .
cdr3_length: 13
v_call: TRBV5-4
j_call: TRBJ2-7
clone_size: .
cdr3_aa: CASLQGHHYEQYF
cdr3_nt: TGTGCCAGCCTCCAGGGACATCACTACGAGCAGTACTTC

d_call: .
cdr3_length: 15
v_call: TRBV11-3
j_call: TRBJ1-2
clone_size: .
cdr3_aa: CASSLDPQANYGYTF
cdr3_nt: TGTGCCAGCAGCTTAGATCCCCAGGCGAACTATGGCTACACCTTC

d_call: TRBD1
cdr3_length: 16
v_call: TRBV29-1
j_call: TRBJ2-7
clone_size: .
cdr3_aa: CSVDSYLTGRNYEQYF
cdr3_nt: TGCAGCGTTGACTCCTACCTGACAGGGAGAAACTACGAGCAGTACTTC

d_call: .
cdr3_length: 14
v_call: TRBV12-3/TRBV12-4
j_call: TRBJ2-7
clone_size: .
cdr3_aa: CASSPRRGSYEQYF
cdr3_nt: TGTGCCAGCAGTCCCCGTCGGGGGTCCTACGAGCAGTACTTC

d_call: .
cdr3_length: 14
v_call: TRBV20-1
j_call: TRBJ2-3
clone_size: .
cdr3_aa: CSAITQLHTDTQYF
cdr3_nt: TGCAGTGCGATTACCCAGTTACACACAGATACGCAGTATTTT

d_call: .
cdr3_length: 15
v_call: TRBV12-3/TRBV12-4
j_call: TRBJ1-3
clone_size: .
cdr3_aa: CASRPRPLSGNTIYF
cdr3_nt: TGTGCCAGCAGGCCACGTCCGCTCTCTGGAAACACCATATATTTT

d_call: .
cdr3_length: 15
v_call: TRBV2
j_call: TRBJ1-2
clone_size: .
cdr3_aa: CASSEQGLRNYGYTF
cdr3_nt: TGTGCCAGCAGTGAACAGGGCCTACGAAACTATGGCTACACCTTC

d_call: TRBD1
cdr3_length: 13
v_call: TRBV9
j_call: TRBJ1-1
clone_size: .
cdr3_aa: CASNKVQGAEAFF
cdr3_nt: TGTGCCAGCAACAAAGTACAGGGGGCTGAAGCTTTCTTT

d_call: .
cdr3_length: 14
v_call: TRBV4-2
j_call: TRBJ2-2
clone_size: .
cdr3_aa: CASSQEGGTGELFF
cdr3_nt: TGTGCCAGCAGCCAAGAGGGGGGCACCGGGGAGCTGTTTTTT

d_call: .
cdr3_length: 11
v_call: TRBV18
j_call: TRBJ2-5
clone_size: many
cdr3_aa: CASSPGETQYF
cdr3_nt: TGTGCCAGCAGCCCTGGGGAGACCCAGTACTTC

d_call: TRBD2
cdr3_length: 15
v_call: TRBV12-3/TRBV12-4
j_call: TRBJ2-1
clone_size: .
cdr3_aa: CASSQRGSPLNEQFF
cdr3_nt: TGTGCCAGCAGCCAGCGGGGTTCCCCCCTTAATGAGCAGTTCTTC

d_call: .
cdr3_length: 11
v_call: TRBV30
j_call: TRBJ2-7
clone_size: few
cdr3_aa: CAWSVGYEQYF
cdr3_nt: TGTGCCTGGAGTGTTGGGTACGAGCAGTACTTC

d_call: TRBD1
cdr3_length: 13
v_call: TRBV29-1
j_call: TRBJ1-1
clone_size: once
cdr3_aa: CSVVDRGDTEAFF
cdr3_nt: TGCAGCGTTGTAGACAGGGGGGACACTGAAGCTTTCTTT

d_call: .
cdr3_length: 13
v_call: TRBV6-4
j_call: TRBJ1-5
clone_size: .
cdr3_aa: CASSERVGQPQHF
cdr3_nt: TGTGCCAGCAGTGAGAGGGTAGGGCAGCCCCAGCATTTT

d_call: .
cdr3_length: 17
v_call: TRBV5-6
j_call: TRBJ1-2
clone_size: once
cdr3_aa: CASSLSYKTGRPYGYTF
cdr3_nt: TGTGCCAGCAGCTTGTCGTACAAGACAGGTCGCCCATATGGCTACACCTTC

d_call: .
cdr3_length: 15
v_call: TRBV15
j_call: TRBJ2-7
clone_size: .
cdr3_aa: CATSRGHRFSYEQYF
cdr3_nt: TGTGCCACCAGCAGGGGCCACAGGTTCTCCTACGAGCAGTACTTC

d_call: TRBD1
cdr3_length: 14
v_call: TRBV20-1
j_call: TRBJ2-1
clone_size: .
cdr3_aa: CSASRTGVGNEQFF
cdr3_nt: TGCAGTGCTAGTAGGACAGGGGTTGGGAATGAGCAGTTCTTC

d_call: .
cdr3_length: 13
v_call: TRBV30
j_call: TRBJ2-1
clone_size: .
cdr3_aa: CAWGTDSYNEQFF
cdr3_nt: TGTGCCTGGGGGACTGACTCCTACAATGAGCAGTTCTTC

d_call: .
cdr3_length: 15
v_call: TRBV7-2
j_call: TRBJ1-2
clone_size: .
cdr3_aa: CASSSRGSPTDGYTF
cdr3_nt: TGTGCCAGCAGCTCCCGAGGGTCCCCTACAGATGGCTACACCTTC

d_call: .
cdr3_length: 16
v_call: TRBV4-1
j_call: TRBJ2-4
clone_size: .
cdr3_aa: CASSPEPTGPKNIQYF
cdr3_nt: TGCGCCAGCAGCCCCGAACCAACAGGACCCAAAAACATTCAGTACTTC

d_call: .
cdr3_length: 19
v_call: TRBV7-3
j_call: TRBJ2-6
clone_size: .
cdr3_aa: CASSLRGLGRGSGANVLTF
cdr3_nt: TGTGCCAGCAGCTTAAGGGGGCTCGGACGGGGCTCTGGGGCCAACGTCCTGACTTTC